The rows below give T cell receptor beta chains drawn from one sample of a study of blood T cell repertoires in COVID-19. Measured with immunoSEQ multiplex PCR; TCRdb has only the in-frame clones, and not every one. The sample holds about 200,000 clones, more than 70% seen once. Sequenced material: PBMCs or T cells enriched from blood (not recorded which). These TCRs come from a woman between 18 and 29 years old who had recovered from COVID-19. Both conserved end residues are part of each CDR3. D genes are given only for firm matches. The listing skips clone size in some rows; elsewhere it reads once, few, many or a size class.

cdr3_nt | cdr3_aa | j_call | clone_size | v_call | d_call
TGTGCCACCAGGAGAGGTAGCACAGATACGCAGTATTTT | CATRRGSTDTQYF | TRBJ2-3 | - | TRBV24-1 | -
TGTGCCAGCAGTCCGACAGGGAGTGAAGCTTTCTTT | CASSPTGSEAFF | TRBJ1-1 | - | TRBV12-3/TRBV12-4 | TRBD1
TGTGCCAGCAGCCGCGGGACAGCCGATAAAAACATTCAGTACTTC | CASSRGTADKNIQYF | TRBJ2-4 | - | TRBV6-5 | -
TGTGCCAGCAGTGATGGACATTTCGATAATTCACCCCTCCACTTT | CASSDGHFDNSPLHF | TRBJ1-6 | - | TRBV25-1 | -
TGTGCCAGTAGTCCAGACACTCAGAACACTGAAGCTTTCTTT | CASSPDTQNTEAFF | TRBJ1-1 | - | TRBV19 | -
TGTGCCAGCAAGGCAAGCGATCGGGAGCAGTACTTC | CASKASDREQYF | TRBJ2-7 | - | TRBV28 | -
TGCAGCGTTGAAGTTGCTGGGCTTAAGAATCACTCACCCCTCCACTTT | CSVEVAGLKNHSPLHF | TRBJ1-6 | once | TRBV29-1 | -
TGCGCCAGCAGCCTTCGGGACAGGACCAATAATTCACCCCTCCACTTT | CASSLRDRTNNSPLHF | TRBJ1-6 | few | TRBV4-1 | TRBD1
TGTGCCAGCAGTCCCGCCTCCAACAGGGGTGGCTACACCTTC | CASSPASNRGGYTF | TRBJ1-2 | - | TRBV28 | TRBD1
TGTGCCAGCAGCTTAGAAGGGGTGGGAATCTCCTACAATGAGCAGTTCTTC | CASSLEGVGISYNEQFF | TRBJ2-1 | - | TRBV11-3 | -
TGCGCCAGCAGCCAAGGAGGGACATTGAGTAATGAAAAACTGTTTTTT | CASSQGGTLSNEKLFF | TRBJ1-4 | - | TRBV4-1 | -
TGTGCAAGTCGCGCAATCGGACAGTTAAATGAGCAGTTCTTC | CASRAIGQLNEQFF | TRBJ2-1 | - | TRBV12-2 | -
TGTGCCAGCTCCGGGAACGACAGGGGCACTGAAGCTTTCTTT | CASSGNDRGTEAFF | TRBJ1-1 | - | TRBV19 | TRBD1
TGTGCCAGCAGTCTCGGACAGGGGGGCAACTATGGCTACACCTTC | CASSLGQGGNYGYTF | TRBJ1-2 | - | TRBV6-5 | TRBD1
TGTGCCACCGGGGGGTCCACCCCCTACGAGCAGTACTTC | CATGGSTPYEQYF | TRBJ2-7 | - | TRBV28 | TRBD2
TGTGCCAGCAGCCAAGAAATCTGGACAGGGGACAAGAGCACTGAAGCTTTCTTT | CASSQEIWTGDKSTEAFF | TRBJ1-1 | - | TRBV14 | TRBD1
TGTGCCAGCAGCATATCAATGGGACTAGCGGTTCTCACCGGGGAGCTGTTTTTT | CASSISMGLAVLTGELFF | TRBJ2-2 | - | TRBV9 | TRBD2
TGTGCCAGCAGGACCTTAGGGACAGGGGACTATGGCTACACCTTC | CASRTLGTGDYGYTF | TRBJ1-2 | - | TRBV28 | TRBD1
TGCAGCGTTCGGGGTACGAGCGGGGAGCTGTTTTTT | CSVRGTSGELFF | TRBJ2-2 | few | TRBV29-1 | -
TGCGCCAGCAGCCCCCGGGGTCGGCTGAGCTCCTACGAGCAGTACTTC | CASSPRGRLSSYEQYF | TRBJ2-7 | few | TRBV10-1 | -
TGTGCCAGCTCACCACGGGACAGGGACCCCAGCACCTTC | CASSPRDRDPSTF | TRBJ1-2 | - | TRBV18 | TRBD1
TGTGCCAGCAGTGAAAGGGGCCCCGCGGGCAATCAGCCCCAGCATTTT | CASSERGPAGNQPQHF | TRBJ1-5 | - | TRBV6-1 | -
TGTGCCAGTAGTCCCGACAGGGGGAAACGATCACCCCTCCACTTT | CASSPDRGKRSPLHF | TRBJ1-6 | - | TRBV19 | TRBD1
TGTGCCAGCAGCCGGGACAGGGGAAGGAATGGCTACACCTTC | CASSRDRGRNGYTF | TRBJ1-2 | - | TRBV13 | TRBD1
TGTGCCAGCAGCCAATCCCTGGGGGGGCGCACCGGGGAGCTGTTTTTT | CASSQSLGGRTGELFF | TRBJ2-2 | - | TRBV7-9 | -
TGTGCCAGCAGCTTAGATCACGGGGTTAAAGGGAACACTGAAGCTTTCTTT | CASSLDHGVKGNTEAFF | TRBJ1-1 | - | TRBV11-2 | -
TGTGCCAGCAGCTCCCCTCCCGGGACACAGAACACTGAAGCTTTCTTT | CASSSPPGTQNTEAFF | TRBJ1-1 | - | TRBV5-4 | -
TGTGCCAGCAGACAATCAGCGGGGGGCTTCAATGAGCAGTTCTTC | CASRQSAGGFNEQFF | TRBJ2-1 | - | TRBV11-2 | TRBD2
TGTGCCAGCAGCCAAGGCGTGGGCGCGCAGACCCAGTACTTC | CASSQGVGAQTQYF | TRBJ2-5 | - | TRBV3-1/TRBV3-2 | -
TGTGCCAGCAGCCCAACCGGGACAGGGTTTTACAATGAGCAGTTCTTC | CASSPTGTGFYNEQFF | TRBJ2-1 | - | TRBV3-1/TRBV3-2 | TRBD1
TGTGCCAGCAGCCCAATAGCGGGAGCCACCGGGGAGCTGTTTTTT | CASSPIAGATGELFF | TRBJ2-2 | - | TRBV7-2 | TRBD2
TGCGCCAGCAGCTTGTGGGCAGGATACATGAACACTGAAGCTTTCTTT | CASSLWAGYMNTEAFF | TRBJ1-1 | - | TRBV5-1 | -
TGTGCCAGCAGCCAAGATATGGGGCTAGCGGGGGGTCAGCAAGAGACCCAGTACTTC | CASSQDMGLAGGQQETQYF | TRBJ2-5 | - | TRBV3-1/TRBV3-2 | TRBD2
TGTGCCAGTAGTATAGATCCGGGGGGCAGGGCTGAAGCTTTCTTT | CASSIDPGGRAEAFF | TRBJ1-1 | - | TRBV19 | -
TGTGCCTGGAGTGTATCCACTTTTAATGAAAAACTGTTTTTT | CAWSVSTFNEKLFF | TRBJ1-4 | - | TRBV30 | -
TGTGCCAGCAGTTACTCGGCGGCAGGGGGTCTTCAGCCCCAGCATTTT | CASSYSAAGGLQPQHF | TRBJ1-5 | - | TRBV6-5 | TRBD1
TGTGCCAGCAGCGAAAGGGGGGGTTCGAACACTGAAGCTTTCTTT | CASSERGGSNTEAFF | TRBJ1-1 | - | TRBV7-3 | -
TGTGCCAGTAGGTCGGAGGGGAGGATGAACACTGAAGCTTTCTTT | CASRSEGRMNTEAFF | TRBJ1-1 | few | TRBV19 | -
TGTGCCAGCAGTTTATCGGGGAACTATGGCTACACCTTC | CASSLSGNYGYTF | TRBJ1-2 | - | TRBV28 | -
TGTGCCAGCAGCTCAGAGGTCCTCTCCTCAGCGGGTACTGAAGCTTTCTTT | CASSSEVLSSAGTEAFF | TRBJ1-1 | - | TRBV7-8 | -
TGTGCCTGGAGTGAGGGGTCAGCCCCCACAGATACGCAGTATTTT | CAWSEGSAPTDTQYF | TRBJ2-3 | - | TRBV30 | -
TGTGCCAGCAGCCCTTCTACAGGGACGGGACAGCCCCAGCATTTT | CASSPSTGTGQPQHF | TRBJ1-5 | - | TRBV7-9 | -
TGTGCCAGCAGCGTCGGACAGGGGAATTCACCCCTCCACTTT | CASSVGQGNSPLHF | TRBJ1-6 | - | TRBV9 | TRBD1
TGTGCCAGCAGTTCCCCCTTATACAATGAGCAGTTCTTC | CASSSPLYNEQFF | TRBJ2-1 | - | TRBV27 | -
TGCGCCAGCAGCCCCTCGGGGGCGGGGGGACTACAAGAGACCCAGTACTTC | CASSPSGAGGLQETQYF | TRBJ2-5 | - | TRBV4-1 | TRBD2
TGTGCCTGGGGAGACGACAGGGGCGATCAGCCCCAGCATTTT | CAWGDDRGDQPQHF | TRBJ1-5 | few | TRBV30 | TRBD1
TGTGCCAGCAGTGAGGACAGGGGACAGTACTTC | CASSEDRGQYF | TRBJ2-7 | - | TRBV6-1 | TRBD1
TGTGCCAGCAGATTGGGAGGGACTACCGTCTATGGCTACACCTTC | CASRLGGTTVYGYTF | TRBJ1-2 | - | TRBV28 | -
TGTGCCATCAGTCCAGGGGGCGCGCAGGCAGATACGCAGTATTTT | CAISPGGAQADTQYF | TRBJ2-3 | - | TRBV10-3 | TRBD1
TGTGCCAGCGTCCAAACCGCGGAAGCTTTCTTT | CASVQTAEAFF | TRBJ1-1 | - | TRBV6-5 | -